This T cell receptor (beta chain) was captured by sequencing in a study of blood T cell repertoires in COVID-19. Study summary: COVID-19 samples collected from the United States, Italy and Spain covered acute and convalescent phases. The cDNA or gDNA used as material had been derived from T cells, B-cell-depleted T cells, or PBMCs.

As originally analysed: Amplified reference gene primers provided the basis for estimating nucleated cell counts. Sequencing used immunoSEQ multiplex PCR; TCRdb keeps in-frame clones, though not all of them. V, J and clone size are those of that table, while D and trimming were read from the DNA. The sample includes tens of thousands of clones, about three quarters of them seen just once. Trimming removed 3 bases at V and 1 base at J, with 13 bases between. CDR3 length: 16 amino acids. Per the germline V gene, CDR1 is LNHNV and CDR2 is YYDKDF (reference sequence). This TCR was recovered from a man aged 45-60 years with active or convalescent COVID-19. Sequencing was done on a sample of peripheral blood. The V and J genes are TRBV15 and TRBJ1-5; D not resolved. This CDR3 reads CATSSLEGKSNQPQHF. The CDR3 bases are TGTGCCACCAGCAGTCTTGAGGGTAAAAGCAATCAGCCCCAGCATTTT. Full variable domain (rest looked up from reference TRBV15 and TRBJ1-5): DAMVIQNPRYQVTQFGKPVTLSCSQTLNHNVMYWYQQKSSQAPKLLFHYYDKDFNNEADTPDNFQSRRPNTSFCFLDIRSPGLGDTAMYLCATSSLEGKSNQPQHFGDGTRLSIL.